This T cell receptor (beta chain) derives from a study of T cell responses to AZD1222 COVID-19 vaccine (dated by TCRdb to the early 2020s). Regarding the research as a whole: A total of approximately 230 trial participants underwent TCR sequencing, of whom 200 to 220 received two doses of AZD1222 and about 25 received two doses of the MenACWY control vaccine. Trial participants were enrolled by age into 18-55, 56-69 and 70-plus year subgroups, with approximately 150, 28 and 58 TCR-sequenced participants respectively. Overall results and qualifications from the work: CD4 TCRs associated with the vaccine covered the entire spike protein, and the dominant responses were in regions 160-218 and 743-854. Participants were mostly white British, with more females than males. The authors suggested clonal diversity may have been underestimated. In the small 56-69-year group, the increase in depth fell short of significance, most likely because of low power. Reportedly, almost half of the unique spike-specific TCRs recognized epitopes lying outside the regions that are mutated in the B.1.351 and B.1.1.7 variants. A significant rise in spike-specific TCR breadth and depth was observed after two AZD1222 doses relative to day 0 and relative to MenACWY recipients. Because no day 14 peak-response samples were available, repertoires were characterized only after the peak T cell response. Conclusions about previously exposed vaccinees were limited because only six AZD1222 recipients were SARS-CoV-2 seropositive at baseline.

The sample's time point label is to be understood as: baseline before first vaccination. Read against the paper, the sample's treatment or condition label means: meningococcal conjugate vaccine given as trial control. Vaccinee samples were obtained from the UK trials COV001 and COV002, which included a single-blind randomized controlled phase 2/3 trial of AZD1222 (ChAdOx1 nCoV-19) in healthy adults. For TCRbeta chain sequencing, PBMC samples from trial participants were taken at day 0 and at day 28 after the second dose. The CDR3 regions of human TCRbeta chains were analyzed by immunosequencing. The original methods were these. TCRs in the repertoires were compared against a reference library of SARS-CoV-2-specific TCRs that had been generated with the MIRA antigen-specificity platform. Breadth was defined as the fraction of unique TCRs that were SARS-CoV-2-associated, and depth was defined as the fraction of total T cells that were SARS-CoV-2-associated. Using the MIRA data, each spike-specific TCR was assigned both to the spike region to which the TCR was reactive and to a CD4 or CD8 class. Log10-transformed breadth and depth values were compared by one-way ANOVA with Sidak's multiple comparisons tests. In TCRdb, the immuneACCESS table is reduced to in-frame sequences with V and J assigned. These tables do not hold every clone; where another copy was compared, an unresolved V gene accounts for under half, and the others remain unexplained. V, J and clone size were drawn from that table, and D and trimming were deduced from the DNA. Recorded for this sample are some 150,000 clones; 93% of them occurred a single time. Together, the top ten hold 0.7% to 1% of the sample.

Note on this clone: Its target antigen remains unknown. No base qualities exist here, and no much larger clone lies one base off it.

Counted from cysteine to phenylalanine, this CDR3 has 14 amino acids. CDR3 DNA only is kept here, 42 bases in frame from base 1. V and J lose 4 bases and 6 bases, and a span of 15 bases separates them. Looking up the germline V gene (reference sequence) yields CDR1 SEHNR and CDR2 FQNEAQ. The sequence derives from an adult in good health. The material sequenced was peripheral blood, taken on day 0 of MenACWY control vaccination. The chain joins TRBV7-9 to TRBJ1-2; the D gene is unclear. The nucleotides read TGTGCCAGCAGCTACCCCTCTTATCGCGATGGCTACACCTTC. The encoded protein is CASSYPSYRDGYTF.